This is a list of T cell receptor beta chains from one sample in a study of shared clonotypes between healthy human individuals. Repertoires were generated with immunoSEQ multiplex PCR, while TCRdb's copy carries only in-frame clones and drops some. The profile covers millions of clones, with roughly 91% appearing a single time and 1.5% to 2% taken by the ten largest. Sequenced: naive CD8+ T cells from PBMCs. The source is a young man in good health. Some clones in this sample may be carry-over from other donors' samples. The CDR3 runs from the conserved cysteine through the conserved F or W. A D gene is named only where the DNA matches it firmly.

J gene: TRBJ1-2
V gene: TRBV4-1
D gene: TRBD1
CDR3 DNA: TGCGCCAGCAGCCAAAGGACAGGGCCAAACTATGGCTACACCTTC
CDR3 protein: CASSQRTGPNYGYTF

J gene: TRBJ2-2
V gene: TRBV7-9
D gene: NA
CDR3 DNA: TGTGCCAGCAGCCCCCATATAGGGGTTGGCAGGGCCGGGGAGCTGTTTTTT
CDR3 protein: CASSPHIGVGRAGELFF

J gene: TRBJ2-1
V gene: TRBV19
D gene: NA
CDR3 DNA: TGTGCCAGTAACGGCGGGACCTACAATGAGCAGTTCTTC
CDR3 protein: CASNGGTYNEQFF

J gene: TRBJ2-7
V gene: TRBV18
D gene: NA
CDR3 DNA: TGTGCCAGCTCACCGCCGCCGCGGGGCGGGTTAGGAGACGAGCAGTACTTC
CDR3 protein: CASSPPPRGGLGDEQYF

J gene: TRBJ2-7
V gene: TRBV6-4
D gene: NA
CDR3 DNA: TGTGCCAGCAGGAGGGACACCTACGAGCAGTACTTC
CDR3 protein: CASRRDTYEQYF

J gene: TRBJ1-3
V gene: TRBV7-9
D gene: NA
CDR3 DNA: TGTGCCAGCAGCTTCTTCGAGGTTTCTGGAAACACCATATATTTT
CDR3 protein: CASSFFEVSGNTIYF

J gene: TRBJ2-1
V gene: TRBV7-9
D gene: TRBD2
CDR3 DNA: TGTGCCAGCAGCCCTAGCGGGAATGGGAATGAGCAGTTCTTC
CDR3 protein: CASSPSGNGNEQFF

J gene: TRBJ1-2
V gene: TRBV4-3
D gene: NA
CDR3 DNA: TGCGCCAGCAGCCTCAAGGCGGGGGACTATGGCTACACCTTC
CDR3 protein: CASSLKAGDYGYTF

J gene: TRBJ2-7
V gene: TRBV9
D gene: TRBD2
CDR3 DNA: TGTGCCAGCAGCCTTAGCGGGAGCTACTACGAGCAGTACTTC
CDR3 protein: CASSLSGSYYEQYF

J gene: TRBJ1-2
V gene: TRBV11-2
D gene: NA
CDR3 DNA: TGTGCCAGCAGCTTTGGACCGATCTATGGCTACACCTTC
CDR3 protein: CASSFGPIYGYTF